This T cell receptor (beta chain) was obtained from a study of cytomegalovirus exposure and HLA in healthy donors. Whole-study findings and limits: Reportedly, a later analysis found an Asian-associated ancestry cluster had fewer N-insertions than the roughly 670-donor mean.

The PCR ran on 60 Vbeta and 13 Jbeta primers. Sequencing was performed with immunoSEQ multiplex PCR; in TCRdb, only in-frame clones are kept and a portion is missing. Among fewer than 200,000 clones listed, 68% were seen once. This CDR3 comprises 15 residues. Trimming took 2 bases from V and 7 from J; bases not matched to a gene: 4. As to this clone: Its antigen is unknown.

Sequences were obtained from PBMCs. This chain links TRBV23-1 with TRBJ1-6; 8 bases agree with TRBD1. TRBV23-1 is flagged as an ORF with uncertain function. The TCR sequence derives from a woman in her thirties or forties in good health and CMV-seropositive. The CDR3 DNA reads TGCGCCAGCAGTCAACCGACAGGGGAAAATTCACCCCTCCACTTT. It translates to CASSQPTGENSPLHF.